This T cell receptor (beta chain) originates from a study of response to subunit inactivated influenza vaccine. Study-wide results and limits: Authors suggested each seasonal flu vaccination may recruit only limited numbers of new T cells.

A single record per CDR3 protein comes from TCRdb applying MiXCR to the RT-PCR reads. The table lists around 580,000 distinct CDR3 sequences, about 15% of them singletons. Trimming left V 1 base short and J 7 bases short, with 9 bases between. The CDR3 runs 13 residues. From germline, CDR1 is LGHDT and CDR2 YNNKEL (reference sequence). As regards this clonotype: Its specificity is unknown.

Sample: PBMCs from blood, taken roughly 13 days after vaccination. The V and J genes are TRBV3-1 and TRBJ2-3, with D unresolved. The origin of this receptor is a man aged 50 to 60 who received an inactivated influenza vaccine. Written as DNA, the CDR3 is TGTGCCAGCAGCCAAGTCCGAGTGAATACGCAGTATTTT. Its protein is CASSQVRVNTQYF.